The clone carrying this T cell receptor (beta chain) has only one observation. The data are from a study of blood T cell repertoires in COVID-19. Original processing notes: Estimates of nucleated cell counts were drawn from the amplification of reference gene primers. The repertoire was sequenced with immunoSEQ multiplex PCR; TCRdb's copy has only in-frame clones and lacks some. The DNA gave D and trimming, while V, J and clone size come from that table. This table holds just under 85,000 clones, over 80% found once. The material sequenced was peripheral blood. This sequence originates from a woman of 80 years or more with acute or convalescent COVID-19.

CDR3 sequence reads: CASSFSSGELYEQYF. In DNA, the CDR3 is TGTGCCAGCAGCTTTTCTAGCGGGGAGCTCTACGAGCAGTACTTC. The chain has TRBV7-2 and TRBJ2-7, with 9 nucleotides matching TRBD2. This CDR3 region has 15 residues. Germline V CDR1 and CDR2: SGHTA, FQGNSA. V lost 3 bases, J lost 3 bases, and 6 bases stayed unmatched.